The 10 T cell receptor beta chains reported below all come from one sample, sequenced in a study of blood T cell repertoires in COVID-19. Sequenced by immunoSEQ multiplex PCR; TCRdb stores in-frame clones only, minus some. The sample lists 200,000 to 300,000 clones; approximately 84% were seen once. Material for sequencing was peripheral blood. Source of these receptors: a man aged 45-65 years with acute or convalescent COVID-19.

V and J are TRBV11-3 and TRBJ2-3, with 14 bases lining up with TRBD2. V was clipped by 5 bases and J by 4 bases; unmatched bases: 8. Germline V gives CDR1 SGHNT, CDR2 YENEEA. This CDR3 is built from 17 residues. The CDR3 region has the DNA TGTGCCAGCAGCCCGCCGGGACTAGCGGGAGTGGCAGATACGCAGTATTTT. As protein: CASSPPGLAGVADTQYF.

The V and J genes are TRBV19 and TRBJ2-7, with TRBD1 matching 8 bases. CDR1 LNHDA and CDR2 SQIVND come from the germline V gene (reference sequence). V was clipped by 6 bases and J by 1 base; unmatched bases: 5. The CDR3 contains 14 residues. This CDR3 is CASRGQGRSYEQYF. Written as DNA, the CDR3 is TGTGCCAGTAGAGGACAGGGTCGATCCTACGAGCAGTACTTC.

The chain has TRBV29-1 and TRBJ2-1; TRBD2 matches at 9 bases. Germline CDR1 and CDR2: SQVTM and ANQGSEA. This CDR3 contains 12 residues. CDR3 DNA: TGCAGTGTAGGCGGGGGGGCCTATGAGCAGTTCTTC. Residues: CSVGGGAYEQFF.

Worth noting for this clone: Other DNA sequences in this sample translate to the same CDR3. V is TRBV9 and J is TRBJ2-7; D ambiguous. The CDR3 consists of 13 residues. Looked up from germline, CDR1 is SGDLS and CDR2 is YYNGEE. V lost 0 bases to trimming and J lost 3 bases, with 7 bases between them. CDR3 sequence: CASSVGSSYEQYF. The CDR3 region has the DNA TGTGCCAGCAGCGTAGGGTCGAGCTACGAGCAGTACTTC.

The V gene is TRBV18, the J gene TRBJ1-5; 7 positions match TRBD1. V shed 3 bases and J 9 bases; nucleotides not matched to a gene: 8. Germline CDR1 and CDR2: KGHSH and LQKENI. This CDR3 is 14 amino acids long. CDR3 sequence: CASSPGQRNGPQHF. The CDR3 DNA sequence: TGTGCCAGCTCACCGGGACAGCGAAATGGGCCCCAGCATTTT.

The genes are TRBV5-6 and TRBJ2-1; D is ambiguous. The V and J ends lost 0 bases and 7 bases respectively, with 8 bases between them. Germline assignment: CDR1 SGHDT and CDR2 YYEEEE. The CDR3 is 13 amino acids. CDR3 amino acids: CASSLVGINEQFF. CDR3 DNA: TGTGCCAGCAGCTTGGTCGGTATTAATGAGCAGTTCTTC. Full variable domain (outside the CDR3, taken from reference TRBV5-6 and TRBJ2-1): DAGVTQSPTHLIKTRGQQVTLRCSPKSGHDTVSWYQQALGQGPQFIFQYYEEEERQRGNFPDRFSGHQFPNYSSELNVNALLLGDSALYLCASSLVGINEQFFGPGTRLTVL.

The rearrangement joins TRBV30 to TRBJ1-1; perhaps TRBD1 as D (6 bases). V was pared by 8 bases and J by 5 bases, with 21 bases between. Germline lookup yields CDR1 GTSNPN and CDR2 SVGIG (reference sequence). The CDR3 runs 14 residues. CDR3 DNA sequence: TGTGCCGGATCCTTTGGGACAACTAGGACTGAAGCTTTCTTT. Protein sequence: CAGSFGTTRTEAFF.

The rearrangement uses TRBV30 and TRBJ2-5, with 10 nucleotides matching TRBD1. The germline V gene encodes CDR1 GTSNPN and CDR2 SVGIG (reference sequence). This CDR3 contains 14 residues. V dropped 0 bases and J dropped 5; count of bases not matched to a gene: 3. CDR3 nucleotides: TGTGCCTGGAGTGTGACAGGGGGCGTGGAGACCCAGTACTTC. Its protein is CAWSVTGGVETQYF.

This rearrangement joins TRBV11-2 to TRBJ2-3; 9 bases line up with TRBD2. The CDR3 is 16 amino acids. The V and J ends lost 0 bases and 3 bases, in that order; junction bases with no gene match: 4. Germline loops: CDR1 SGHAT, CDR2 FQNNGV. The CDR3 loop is CASSLEAGGLTDTQYF. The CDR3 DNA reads TGTGCCAGCAGCTTAGAAGCGGGAGGACTAACAGATACGCAGTATTTT.

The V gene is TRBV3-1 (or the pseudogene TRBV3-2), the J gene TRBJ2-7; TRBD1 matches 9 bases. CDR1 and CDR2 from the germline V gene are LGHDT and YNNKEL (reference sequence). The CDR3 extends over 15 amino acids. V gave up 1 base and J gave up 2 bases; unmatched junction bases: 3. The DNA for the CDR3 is TGTGCCAGCAGCCAAGCACAGGGGGCCACCTACGAGCAGTACTTC. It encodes CASSQAQGATYEQYF.